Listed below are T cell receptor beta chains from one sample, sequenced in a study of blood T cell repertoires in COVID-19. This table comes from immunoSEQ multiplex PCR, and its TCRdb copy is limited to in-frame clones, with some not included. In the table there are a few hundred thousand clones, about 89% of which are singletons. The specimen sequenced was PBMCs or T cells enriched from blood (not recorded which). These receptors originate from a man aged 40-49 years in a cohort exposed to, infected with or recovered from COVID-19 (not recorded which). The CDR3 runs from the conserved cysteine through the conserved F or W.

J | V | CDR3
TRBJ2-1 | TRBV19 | CASSRGGLGRSDEQFF
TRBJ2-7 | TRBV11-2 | CASSLGITQTLYEQYF
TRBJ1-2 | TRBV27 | CASRRDRGLSPHGYTF
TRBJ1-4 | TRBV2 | CASSEGRGAVEKLFF
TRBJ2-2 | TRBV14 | CASSTRYTGELFF
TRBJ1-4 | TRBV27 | CASSQRTEKLFF
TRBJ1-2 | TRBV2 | CASSSGARYGYTF
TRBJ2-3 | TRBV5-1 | CASSLQDTQYF
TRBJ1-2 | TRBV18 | CASSPFRRNYGYTF
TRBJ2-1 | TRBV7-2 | CASRLGRGSYEQFF
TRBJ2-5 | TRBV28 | CASSLNQGQTQYF
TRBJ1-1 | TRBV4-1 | CASSRDRANTEAFF
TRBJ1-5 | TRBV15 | CATSNPVSGTGGNQPQHF
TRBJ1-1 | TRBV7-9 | CASSLEGQKNTEAFF
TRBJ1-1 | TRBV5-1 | CASSWGQGNTEAFF
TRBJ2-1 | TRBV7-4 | CASSLVLAGYNEQFF
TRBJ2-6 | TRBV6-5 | CASRAGLSGANVLTF
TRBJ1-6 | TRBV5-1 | CASSLGGSYNSPLHF
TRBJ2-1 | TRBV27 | CASSAQNSGEQFF
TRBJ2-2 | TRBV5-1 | CASSTGTRGRTGELFF
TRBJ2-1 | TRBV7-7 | CASSRDRGTYNEQFF
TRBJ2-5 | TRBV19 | CASSSGQGASETQYF
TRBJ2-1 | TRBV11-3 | CASSATGFDEQFF
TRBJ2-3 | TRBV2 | CATNGLAGVRRTDTQYF
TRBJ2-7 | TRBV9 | CASSTTSSEEQYF
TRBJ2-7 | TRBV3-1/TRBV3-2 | CASSQGTGTYEQYF
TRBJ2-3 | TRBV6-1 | CASSEAGRGSTDTQYF
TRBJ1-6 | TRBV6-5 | CASSRDSSYNSPLHF
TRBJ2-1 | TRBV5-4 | CASSLWASGRFYEQFF
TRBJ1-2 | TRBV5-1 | CASSFKPEQGYGYTF
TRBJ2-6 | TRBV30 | CACLGAPGANVLTF
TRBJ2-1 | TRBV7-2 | CASSFQHSASNEQFF
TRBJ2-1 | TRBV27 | CASSLSLAGYNEQFF
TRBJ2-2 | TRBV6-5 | CASRRGPQNTGELFF
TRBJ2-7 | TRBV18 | CASSPGTSGLYEQYF
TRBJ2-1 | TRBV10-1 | CASGTSGSLKQFF
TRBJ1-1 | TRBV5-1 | CASSSGATGWTEAFF
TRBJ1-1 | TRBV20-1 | CSASAYTEAFF
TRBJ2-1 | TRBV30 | CAWSPLQGRGINEQFF
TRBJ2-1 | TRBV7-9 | CASSRSRGSSYNEQFF
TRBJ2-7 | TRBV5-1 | CASSGTPGTSGYEQYF
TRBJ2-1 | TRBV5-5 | CASSRSINEQFF
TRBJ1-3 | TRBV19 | CATLAGGSGNTIYF